This T cell receptor (beta chain) was obtained from a study of blood T cell repertoires in COVID-19. On the study more broadly: Some COVID-19 samples were acute and others convalescent; all came from the United States, Italy and Spain.

Produced via immunoSEQ multiplex PCR; TCRdb's table is partial and in-frame only. The table shows around 80,000 clones, with roughly 80% occurring only once. About this clone itself: Other DNA sequences in this specimen translate into the identical CDR3.

Trimming cost V 8 bases and J 0 bases, with 13 bases left between them. The germline gives CDR1 LNHDA, CDR2 SQIVND (reference sequence). The CDR3 covers 15 residues. This sequence joins TRBV19 and TRBJ2-2; D perhaps matches TRBD1 (6 bases). The sample taken for sequencing was peripheral blood. The TCR sequence derives from a human donor in a cohort sampled during active COVID-19. CDR3 in DNA: TGTGCCAGTTCCCCCCGGACAGCGAACACCGGGGAGCTGTTTTTT. This encodes CASSPRTANTGELFF.